What follows describes a single T cell receptor beta chain. Its antigen is unidentified. The data are from a study of a mutant IDH1 vaccine in newly diagnosed glioma. Background on the study: Patients underwent eight vaccinations, which took place in weeks 1, 3, 5, 7, 11, 15, 19 and 23. Vaccination was launched 4-6 weeks after radiotherapy alone, or with temozolomide cycles.

The time point is: week 23, last vaccination. Doses consisted of 300 ug of mutant IDH1 20-mer peptide each, paired with topical imiquimod. Study-level points and caveats: Patients showed vaccine-induced immune responses at a rate of roughly 94%. Among top peripheral T cell clonotypes, changes seemed unrelated to pseudoprogression.

Here immunoSEQ multiplex PCR was the method, and the copy in TCRdb shows in-frame clones only, minus some. The data hold 75,000 to 80,000 clones, with roughly 85% observed a single time. V gave up 9 bases and J gave up 9 bases, with 12 bases separating them. CDR3 length: 11 amino acids. The V gene's germline CDR1 is ENHRY and CDR2 SYGVKD. Sequencing used PBMCs, obtained from a glioma patient whose treatment included an IDH1 peptide vaccine. V is TRBV10-3 and J is TRBJ2-1; a weak D match, TRBD1 (5 bases). The origin of this receptor is a woman between 45 and 65 years old with glioma. The CDR3 DNA reads as TGTGCCATAGGGGCAGGAGTTGAGCAGTTCTTC. Translated, it gives CAIGAGVEQFF.